This T cell receptor beta chain was identified in a study of T cell responses to AZD1222 COVID-19 vaccine. Study overall: Some second doses came at about 4 weeks and others at about 12 weeks; these were pooled. Study observations and caveats: It should be noted that donors were predominantly white British and more often female, and clonal diversity was possibly underestimated. Reportedly, close to half of spike-specific TCRs are directed against unmutated variant regions.

Clones were sequenced by immunoSEQ multiplex PCR, and TCRdb holds only the in-frame ones, with some missing. The repertoire includes tens of thousands of clones, roughly 80% of them detected once, and 5% to 6% sits in the top ten. To note about this clone: Its antigen is as yet unknown.

V was clipped by 1 base and J by 0 bases; unmatched bases: 8. Looked up from germline, CDR1 is SGHKS and CDR2 is YYEKEE (reference sequence). This CDR3 has 18 amino acids. The sequences come from peripheral blood, collected on day 0 of AZD1222 vaccination. V is TRBV5-5 and J is TRBJ1-3; 9 bases fit TRBD1. The sequence was obtained from an adult in good health. As DNA, the CDR3 is TGTGCCAGCAGCTTGAGCCCGACAGGGGGAAGCTCTGGAAACACCATATATTTT. Its protein is CASSLSPTGGSSGNTIYF.